This T cell receptor (beta chain) is drawn from a study of OX40 agonist ivuxolimab in advanced cancers. Assay: immunoSEQ multiplex PCR; the TCRdb copy retains only in-frame clones and omits some. The sample includes about 49,000 clones, roughly 86% seen only once; the top ten take roughly 0.98%. This CDR3 contains 15 residues. Trimming left V 4 bases short and J 5 bases short, with 16 bases between. The germline gives CDR1 SGHRS, CDR2 YFSETQ. At cycle 4 day 1, cycle 7 day 1, and baseline, blood was sampled. This receptor was identified in an adult with an advanced solid tumor such as melanoma, head and neck, liver or kidney cancer. The rearrangement joins TRBV5-1 to TRBJ2-1, with D possibly matching TRBD2 (5 bases). The sequencing here drew on CD4+ or CD8+ T cells sorted from blood, taken in a trial of the OX40 agonist ivuxolimab. CDR3 residues: CASSLNSGFNNEQFF. DNA of the CDR3: TGCGCCAGCAGCCTAAATTCGGGGTTCAACAATGAGCAGTTCTTC. Complete variable domain (other parts from reference TRBV5-1 and TRBJ2-1): KAGVTQTPRYLIKTRGQQVTLSCSPISGHRSVSWYQQTPGQGLQFLFEYFSETQRNKGNFPGRFSGRQFSNSRSEMNVSTLELGDSALYLCASSLNSGFNNEQFFGPGTRLTVL.